This TCR beta chain is drawn from a study of shared clonotypes between healthy human individuals. Positive CCR7 selection of CD45RO-negative cells yielded the naive CD8 cells, and terminally differentiated effector memory CD45RA+ cells were excluded. V was clipped by 5 bases and J by 0 bases, with 13 bases between them. The CDR3 consists of 16 residues. Germline V gene lookup returns CDR1 MDHEN and CDR2 SYDVKM. Here immunoSEQ multiplex PCR was the method, and the copy in TCRdb shows in-frame clones only, minus some. The sample includes approximately 2,000,000 clones, around 93% of them seen just once.

The V and J genes are TRBV28 and TRBJ1-4, with D unresolved. The source is a man in his late teens or twenties in good health. Some clones in this sample may be carry-over from other donors' samples. The sample comprised naive CD8+ T cells from PBMCs. The CDR3 DNA sequence: TGTGCCAGCAGTCACCCGTCAGAGGCAACTAATGAAAAACTGTTTTTT. Protein sequence: CASSHPSEATNEKLFF.